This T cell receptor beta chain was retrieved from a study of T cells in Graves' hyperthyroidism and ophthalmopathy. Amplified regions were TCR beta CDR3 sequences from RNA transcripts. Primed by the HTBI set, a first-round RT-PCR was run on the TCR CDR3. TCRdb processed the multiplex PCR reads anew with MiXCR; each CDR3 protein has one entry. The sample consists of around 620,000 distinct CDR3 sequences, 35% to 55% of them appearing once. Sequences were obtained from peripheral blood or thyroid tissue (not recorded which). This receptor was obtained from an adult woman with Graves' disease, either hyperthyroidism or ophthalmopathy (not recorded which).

This CDR3 is CAIAGQGGNQPQYF. Here the CDR3 DNA reads TGTGCCATCGCCGGACAGGGGGGCAATCAGCCCCAGTACTTC. The rearrangement uses TRBV10-3 and TRBJ2-5; TRBD1 aligns across 10 bases. The V gene's germline CDR1 is ENHRY and CDR2 SYGVKD. V lost 8 bases to trimming and J lost 9 bases; unmatched junction nucleotides: 12. This CDR3 contains 14 residues.